Presented here are 21 T cell receptor beta chains from one specimen sequenced in a study of shared clonotypes between healthy human individuals. Sequenced by immunoSEQ multiplex PCR; TCRdb stores in-frame clones only, minus some. The sample carries some 650,000 clones, almost 97% recorded once. Sequencing used naive CD4+ T cells sorted from blood. The subset denotes: CD45RA+ positively selected. The receptors derive from a woman aged 30 to 39 in good health.

As regards this clone: The same CDR3 is also encoded by other DNA sequences in this sample. J is TRBJ1-1 and V is TRBV11-3; D unresolved. Germline assignment: CDR1 SGHNT and CDR2 YENEEA. Trimming removed 1 base at V and 4 bases at J, with 4 bases between. The CDR3 sequence is 12 residues long. Here the CDR3 reads CASSLGATEAFF. The DNA for the CDR3 is TGTGCCAGCAGCTTAGGGGCCACTGAAGCTTTCTTT.

V and J are TRBV5-1 and TRBJ2-7, with D possibly being TRBD1 (6 bases). V lost 2 bases and J lost 3, with 15 bases in between. The CDR3 is made up of 15 amino acids. Germline V lookup: CDR1 SGHRS, CDR2 YFSETQ. The CDR3 bases are TGCGCCAGCAGCTTCCGCAACGGACAGAGCTACGAGCAGTACTTC. Amino acids: CASSFRNGQSYEQYF. The whole variable domain, remainder taken from reference TRBV5-1 and TRBJ2-7, is KAGVTQTPRYLIKTRGQQVTLSCSPISGHRSVSWYQQTPGQGLQFLFEYFSETQRNKGNFPGRFSGRQFSNSRSEMNVSTLELGDSALYLCASSFRNGQSYEQYFGPGTRLTVT.

This clone occurred a few times. The chain carries TRBV5-1 and TRBJ1-1; the D is unclear. The CDR3 runs to 11 residues. Trimming pared 4 bases from V and 1 base from J, leaving 2 bases between. Germline lookup yields CDR1 SGHRS and CDR2 YFSETQ. The CDR3 protein is CASSQNTEAFF. CDR3 coding DNA: TGCGCCAGCAGCCAGAACACTGAAGCTTTCTTT.

The rearrangement uses TRBV23-1 and TRBJ1-5; TRBD1 is a possible D gene (5 bases). TRBV23-1 carries the ORF label, with uncertain function. This CDR3 has 20 residues. V was shortened by 4 bases and J by 0 bases, with 25 bases between the two germline ends. CDR3 DNA sequence: TGCGCCAGCAGTCTGCCTCGGTCCCAGGGAGATAACCATAGCAATCAGCCCCAGCATTTT. This gives the protein CASSLPRSQGDNHSNQPQHF.

The chain employs TRBV19 and TRBJ2-1; 9 positions match TRBD1. Germline V lookup: CDR1 LNHDA, CDR2 SQIVND (reference sequence). The length of the CDR3 is 17 residues. Losses at the gene ends were 3 bases for V and 0 bases for J; bases not matched to a gene: 6. The CDR3 here is CASSIRTGVSSYNEQFF. The CDR3 nucleotides read TGTGCCAGTAGTATCAGGACAGGGGTCTCCTCCTACAATGAGCAGTTCTTC.

The chain has TRBV19 and TRBJ2-1; 8 nucleotides agree with TRBD2. Unmatched junction bases numbered 4, after V lost 9 bases and J lost 0 bases. The CDR3 spans 14 residues. The germline V gene encodes CDR1 LNHDA and CDR2 SQIVND (reference sequence). This CDR3 reads CASKLAASYNEQFF. CDR3 coding DNA: TGTGCCAGCAAACTAGCGGCCTCCTACAATGAGCAGTTCTTC.

The chain recombines TRBV5-6 with TRBJ2-7; D tentatively fits TRBD1 or TRBD2 (5 bases each). Germline V gives CDR1 SGHDT, CDR2 YYEEEE. The V end was cut by 3 bases, the J end by 1 base, with 14 bases between. This CDR3 spans 15 amino acids. The CDR3 here is CASSSGPLVSYEQYF. As DNA, the CDR3 is TGTGCCAGCAGCTCGGGACCGCTCGTGTCCTACGAGCAGTACTTC.

The genes are TRBV5-1 and TRBJ2-2; 9 bases line up with TRBD2. Germline trimming cut 1 base from V and 7 bases from J; bases unmatched to any gene: 5. This CDR3 comprises 15 residues. Germline V gives CDR1 SGHRS, CDR2 YFSETQ. The CDR3 DNA follows: TGCGCCAGCAGCTTGCTAGCGGGGACGGGCGGGGAGCTGTTTTTT. Amino acids: CASSLLAGTGGELFF.

The chain couples TRBV9 to TRBJ1-2; D call uncertain. Germline V gene lookup returns CDR1 SGDLS and CDR2 YYNGEE. The CDR3 is made up of 16 amino acids. With 0 bases removed from V and 0 bases from J, the gap between germline ends came to 12 bases. The CDR3 DNA reads as TGTGCCAGCAGCGTAGCGAAGAACCAAACTAACTATGGCTACACCTTC. Its translation: CASSVAKNQTNYGYTF.

This CDR3 is CASGRGSGGRVPGELFF. CDR3 coding DNA: TGCGCCAGCGGGCGAGGTTCCGGCGGGAGGGTTCCCGGGGAGCTGTTTTTT. The chain employs TRBV10-2 and TRBJ2-2; the match to TRBD2 covers 9 bases. J gave up 6 bases and V 8 bases, and 16 bases lay outside the gene matches. CDR1 and CDR2 (germline): WSHSY, SAAADI. CDR3 length equals 17 residues.

V usage is TRBV19 and J usage is TRBJ2-6; 13 bases line up with TRBD2. Germline V lookup: CDR1 LNHDA, CDR2 SQIVND (reference sequence). The CDR3 loop spans 20 amino acids. With 4 bases clipped from V and 0 bases from J, the junction kept 9 bases outside the gene matches. CDR3 coding DNA: TGTGCCAGTAGTACCACCCCGGGACTAGCGGGATCCTCTGGGGCCAACGTCCTGACTTTC. As protein: CASSTTPGLAGSSGANVLTF.

The rearrangement joins TRBV19 to TRBJ1-5; 9 bases fit TRBD1. After removal of 1 base from V and 2 bases from J, the junction contained 3 bases not matched to a gene. CDR1 is LNHDA and CDR2 is SQIVND in the germline V gene (reference sequence). This CDR3 contains 16 residues. The CDR3 reads CASSIVRTGGNQPQHF. Here the CDR3 DNA reads TGTGCCAGTAGTATAGTCCGGACAGGGGGCAATCAGCCCCAGCATTTT.

The V gene is TRBV28, the J gene TRBJ1-1, with D possibly being TRBD1 (5 bases). CDR1 and CDR2 from the germline V gene are MDHEN and SYDVKM. V lost 3 bases to trimming and J lost 7 bases, with 9 bases between them. This CDR3 contains 12 residues. The DNA of the CDR3 is TGTGCCAGCAGTTTGAGGGGCGGTGAAGCTTTCTTT. Protein product: CASSLRGGEAFF.

The rearrangement joins TRBV11-2 to TRBJ2-3; TRBD2 agrees at 8 bases. V was clipped by 3 bases and J by 2 bases; unmatched bases: 7. The CDR3 consists of 16 residues. The germline V gene has CDR1 SGHAT and CDR2 FQNNGV. The CDR3 coding sequence is TGTGCCAGCAGCTTTGAAAGCGGGGGAAACACAGATACGCAGTATTTT. This sequence encodes CASSFESGGNTDTQYF.

This chain connects TRBV4-2 to TRBJ2-5; 9 bases agree with TRBD1. V lost 3 bases, J lost 4 bases, and 9 bases stayed unmatched. CDR1 LGHNA and CDR2 YNFKEQ come from the germline V gene. The CDR3 totals 16 residues. Written as DNA, the CDR3 is TGTGCCAGCAGCCAGGGTGACAGGGGGGTCGGAGAGACCCAGTACTTC. It encodes CASSQGDRGVGETQYF.

The chain is built from TRBV30 and TRBJ2-6; D is undetermined. Trimming stripped 6 bases from V and 0 bases from J, with 21 bases between. CDR3 length: 18 amino acids. CDR1 and CDR2 (germline): GTSNPN, SVGIG (reference sequence). The CDR3 DNA is TGTGCCTGTCCTCCCCCGGCACTCTGGACCTCTGGGGCCAACGTCCTGACTTTC. It specifies CACPPPALWTSGANVLTF.

The V gene is TRBV28, the J gene TRBJ1-2; TRBD1 is a possible D gene (6 bases). In germline, CDR1 is MDHEN, CDR2 SYDVKM. This CDR3 comprises 13 residues. Trimming took off 6 bases at V and 1 base at J, with 9 bases between the two ends. The CDR3 DNA reads as TGTGCCAGCAGGCGGACAGTTAACTATGGCTACACCTTC. Amino acid sequence: CASRRTVNYGYTF.

The chain employs TRBV29-1 and TRBJ1-1; no clear D gene. The V gene's germline CDR1 is SQVTM and CDR2 ANQGSEA. The V and J ends lost 3 bases and 2 bases respectively, with 10 bases between them. The CDR3 is 13 residues long. The CDR3 region has the DNA TGCAGCGTTGAGGGGTCAGGAAACACTGAAGCTTTCTTT. Amino acid sequence: CSVEGSGNTEAFF.

This chain links TRBV28 with TRBJ2-6, with unresolved D. The V gene's germline CDR1 is MDHEN and CDR2 SYDVKM. Trimming cost V 6 bases and J 1 base, with 10 bases left between them. There are 15 residues in the CDR3. CDR3 nucleotides: TGTGCCAGCAGCGGCTGGGGATCTGGGGCCAACGTCCTGACTTTC. Amino acid sequence: CASSGWGSGANVLTF.

The J gene is TRBJ2-1, the V gene TRBV2; TRBD2 matches 14 bases. The V gene's germline CDR1 is SNHLY and CDR2 FYNNEI. The junction had 0 bases not matched to a gene; V was cut back by 4 bases and J by 4 bases. The CDR3 covers 15 residues. The DNA of the CDR3 is TGTGCCAGCAGTGGACTAGCGGGAGGGTACAATGAGCAGTTCTTC. Amino acid sequence: CASSGLAGGYNEQFF.

The genes are TRBV20-1 and TRBJ2-7, with D unclear. Looked up from germline, CDR1 is DFQATT and CDR2 is SNEGSKA (reference sequence). Trimming removed 6 bases at V and 3 bases at J, with 9 bases between. The CDR3 runs to 11 residues. This CDR3 reads CSARQLYEQYF. The CDR3 DNA sequence: TGCAGTGCCCGACAACTCTACGAGCAGTACTTC.